This T cell receptor (beta chain) was recovered during a study of blood T cell repertoires in COVID-19. Overall study context: Donors in the United States, Italy and Spain gave samples during acute or convalescent COVID-19.

Clones were read by immunoSEQ multiplex PCR, and TCRdb kept only the in-frame ones, dropping some. This table has around 230,000 clones, around 90% appearing once. The CDR3 is 13 residues long. V lost 3 bases and J 8 bases, leaving 10 bases between the germline ends. CDR1 LGHDT and CDR2 YNNKEL come from the germline V gene (reference sequence). Which cohort a participant joined came from the clinical history participants gave. The sequenced material came from PBMCs or T cells enriched from blood (not recorded which). The chain has TRBV3-1 (or the pseudogene TRBV3-2) and TRBJ1-4; tentatively, D is TRBD1 (6 bases). The receptor comes from a man aged 18 to 30 with acute COVID-19. CDR3 sequence reads: CASSQGAMEKLFF. CDR3 nucleotides: TGTGCCAGCAGCCAGGGGGCGATGGAAAAACTGTTTTTT.